The 20 T cell receptor beta chains below were found in one sample sequenced in a study of T cells in placental villitis. This was the immunoSEQ v4 assay. Libraries were prepared by immunoSEQ multiplex PCR; TCRdb keeps only in-frame clonotypes and omits some of them. The table lists 6,000 to 8,000 clones, roughly 73% of them singletons. Sequences were obtained from placental tissue containing maternal and fetal cells. These receptors all come from a human patient with infectious villitis; the placental T cells may come from both mother and fetus.

The chain links TRBV2 to TRBJ1-6, with 9 bases matching TRBD1. Unmatched junction bases numbered 4, after V lost 4 bases and J lost 9 bases. Germline CDR1 reads SNHLY; CDR2 reads FYNNEI. CDR3 length equals 14 residues. The CDR3 DNA reads as TGTGCCAGCAGTGTGGACAGGGGATCTTCACCCCTCCACTTT. It specifies CASSVDRGSSPLHF.

The chain recombines TRBV7-9 with TRBJ1-4; perhaps TRBD1 as D (6 bases). CDR1 and CDR2 (germline): SEHNR, FQNEAQ (reference sequence). The CDR3 extends over 15 amino acids. Trimming cost V 4 bases and J 1 base, with 10 bases left between them. The DNA of the CDR3 is TGTGCCAGCAGCTGGACAGAGGAAACTAATGAAAAACTGTTTTTT. Residues: CASSWTEETNEKLFF.

This chain joins TRBV5-4 and TRBJ1-2; D not resolved. The CDR3 sequence is 11 residues long. V was shortened by 5 bases and J by 6 bases, with 8 bases between the two germline ends. Germline-derived CDR1 and CDR2 are SGHNT and YYREEE (reference sequence). In DNA, the CDR3 is TGTGCCAGCAGAGGTTGGAATGGCTACACCTTC. It specifies CASRGWNGYTF.

This sequence joins TRBV19 and TRBJ2-1, with D uncertain. CDR1 is LNHDA and CDR2 is SQIVND in the germline V gene (reference sequence). Trimming cost V 3 bases and J 0 bases, with 9 bases left between them. CDR3 size: 15 residues. CDR3 in amino acids: CASSMYRFSYNEQFF. The CDR3 DNA reads as TGTGCCAGTAGTATGTATAGATTCTCCTACAATGAGCAGTTCTTC.

There are a few counts of this clone. The same CDR3 is also encoded by other DNA sequences in this sample. This chain uses TRBV20-1 with TRBJ2-1; perhaps TRBD2 as D (5 bases). Trimming took off 3 bases at V and 9 bases at J, with 6 bases between the two ends. The CDR3 contains 10 residues. The germline V gene has CDR1 DFQATT and CDR2 SNEGSKA (reference sequence). The CDR3 reads CSASEGEQFF. CDR3 nucleotide sequence: TGCAGTGCTAGCGAGGGTGAGCAGTTCTTC.

The CDR3 nucleotides are TGTGCCAGCAGGCAGGAAACAACTAATGAAAAACTGTTTTTT. Translation: CASRQETTNEKLFF. The chain recombines TRBV2 with TRBJ1-4; D is unclear. Trimming shortened V by 6 bases and J by 0 bases, and 8 bases separated the two germline ends. The CDR3 length is 14 residues. Germline V CDR1 and CDR2: SNHLY, FYNNEI.

The chain links TRBV14 to TRBJ2-7, with TRBD2 matching over 7 bases. V was clipped by 0 bases and J by 3 bases; unmatched bases: 8. This CDR3 region has 16 residues. Per germline, CDR1 SGHDN and CDR2 FVKESK. CDR3 protein: CASSQDREDNIYEQYF. CDR3 nucleotide sequence: TGTGCCAGCAGCCAAGATCGGGAGGACAATATCTACGAGCAGTACTTC.

This clone showed up just once. The chain links TRBV25-1 to TRBJ2-7; D is perhaps TRBD2 (5 bases). Trimming removed 6 bases at V and 2 bases at J, with 14 bases between. CDR1 is MGHDK, CDR2 SYGVNS, per germline. The CDR3 contains 14 residues. The CDR3 region has the DNA TGTGCCAGCAGCGACACGAGGGATGCCTACGAGCAGTACTTC. As protein: CASSDTRDAYEQYF.

The V gene is TRBV5-1, the J gene TRBJ1-3; TRBD1 agrees at 12 bases. The length of the CDR3 is 16 residues. CDR1 is SGHRS, CDR2 YFSETQ, per germline. Trimming at V came to 4 bases and at J to 2 bases, leaving 4 bases not matched to a gene. CDR3 DNA sequence: TGCGCCAGCAGCCCCGGGACAGGGGGCACTGGAAACACCATATATTTT. Its translation: CASSPGTGGTGNTIYF.

The chain recombines TRBV3-1 (or the pseudogene TRBV3-2) with TRBJ1-6; D is uncertain. V was pared by 4 bases and J by 7 bases, with 8 bases between. The CDR3 contains 13 residues. Germline lookup yields CDR1 LGHDT and CDR2 YNNKEL (reference sequence). CDR3 in amino acids: CASSPGRNSPLHF. CDR3 in DNA: TGTGCCAGCAGCCCCGGTAGGAATTCACCCCTCCACTTT.

The chain employs TRBV5-5 and TRBJ2-4; 10 nucleotides line up with TRBD1. Losses at the gene ends were 3 bases for V and 7 bases for J; bases not matched to a gene: 10. Germline V gene sequence: CDR1 SGHKS, CDR2 YYEKEE (reference sequence). The CDR3 is 16 residues long. CDR3 in DNA: TGTGCCAGCAGCTCCCTTCCGACAGGGGGCTTGAACATTCAGTACTTC. This codes for CASSSLPTGGLNIQYF.

Only one count was recorded for this clone. V and J are TRBV23-1 and TRBJ2-7; D is ambiguous. TRBV23-1 is given ORF status, its function remaining uncertain. The length of the CDR3 is 16 residues. Trimming removed 7 bases from V and 2 bases from J, with 21 bases in between. CDR3 loop: CASTTPEVSRAYEQYF. The CDR3, as DNA: TGCGCCAGCACTACCCCTGAAGTAAGCCGGGCCTACGAGCAGTACTTC.

This clone appeared a single time. This chain uses TRBV18 with TRBJ2-1, with D possibly matching TRBD2 (6 bases). The CDR3 is 15 amino acids. Between the trimmed V and J ends, which lost 2 bases and 5 bases, there was a span of 13 bases. CDR1 and CDR2 from the germline V gene are KGHSH and LQKENI. The CDR3 here is CASSPYGTANNEQFF. In nucleotides, the CDR3 is TGTGCCAGCTCACCATACGGGACTGCAAACAATGAGCAGTTCTTC.

The rearrangement uses TRBV6-6 and TRBJ2-4; 7 bases fit TRBD1. The CDR3 loop spans 15 amino acids. J lost 3 bases, V lost 5 bases, and 7 bases had no gene match. Looked up from germline, CDR1 is MNHNY and CDR2 is SVGAGI (reference sequence). In DNA, the CDR3 is TGTGCCAGCAGTCCCGGACAGGCCTACAAAAACATTCAGTACTTC. Translated, it gives CASSPGQAYKNIQYF.

V is TRBV6-5 and J is TRBJ2-1; 7 bases fit TRBD2. Germline trimming cut 4 bases from V and 9 bases from J; bases unmatched to any gene: 9. CDR3 length: 14 amino acids. CDR1 MNHEY and CDR2 SVGAGI come from the germline V gene. The CDR3 bases are TGTGCCAGCAGTTTCGGGACTACTACCGGTGAGCAGTTCTTC. Its protein is CASSFGTTTGEQFF.

The V and J genes are TRBV6-2 or TRBV6-3 and TRBJ2-2; 7 nucleotides line up with TRBD1. The CDR3 contains 15 residues. J was trimmed by 6 bases and V by 2 bases; bases with no gene match: 6. CDR1 is MNHEY and CDR2 is SVGEGT in the germline V gene. The CDR3 nucleotides are TGTGCCAGCAGTTACGGGGACAGCAATGCCGGGGAGCTGTTTTTT. Translated: CASSYGDSNAGELFF.

This clone was seen only once. The rearrangement joins TRBV3-1 (or the pseudogene TRBV3-2) to TRBJ2-7; D is unclear. V was shortened by 4 bases and J by 0 bases, with 7 bases between the two germline ends. CDR1 is LGHDT, CDR2 YNNKEL, per germline (reference sequence). CDR3 length: 13 amino acids. The CDR3 is CASSPSDSYEQYF. The CDR3 nucleotides read TGTGCCAGCAGCCCCAGTGACTCCTACGAGCAGTACTTC.

The chain uses TRBV6-4 and TRBJ2-2; TRBD2 matches 7 bases. The CDR3 consists of 17 residues. With 5 bases clipped from V and 2 bases from J, the junction kept 11 bases outside the gene matches. Germline V gene sequence: CDR1 MRHNA, CDR2 SNTAGT. CDR3 in amino acids: CASSREGGGPNTGELFF. The CDR3 bases are TGTGCCAGCAGTAGGGAAGGCGGGGGACCAAACACCGGGGAGCTGTTTTTT.

The chain combines TRBV12-3 or TRBV12-4 with TRBJ1-1; 9 bases are shared with TRBD1. The V gene end was trimmed by 1 base and the J gene end by 9 bases; junction bases not matched to a gene: 0. The CDR3 covers 12 residues. DNA for the CDR3: TGTGCCAGCAGTTTAGACAGGGGGCAAGCTTTCTTT. The encoded protein is CASSLDRGQAFF.

The CDR3 sequence: CASSKDRNQPQHF. DNA of the CDR3: TGTGCCAGCAGCAAGGATCGAAACCAGCCCCAGCATTTT. V is TRBV21-1 and J is TRBJ1-5. TRBV21-1 corresponds to a pseudogene. The CDR3 extends over 13 amino acids.